This note documents a single T cell receptor beta chain sequence. This clone was counted a single time. The specificity of this receptor is unknown. No base-level quality is on record; no much larger clone is a single base apart. The protocol used for the library was the immunoSEQ multiplex PCR assay. Deep sequencing of rearranged TCR beta loci, alongside multiparametric flow cytometry, was used to profile T cell repertoires. The immuneACCESS repertoire file appears here via TCRdb, limited to in-frame rearrangements. These files lack a portion of the clones; in checked studies, under half of the deficit traces to unresolved V genes, and the cause of the others is not known. The sample includes 50,000 or so clones, with under 95% observed a single time. More than 15% of the sample goes to the ten largest clones. Its CDR3 holds 19 amino acids, cysteine through phenylalanine. Here the CDR3 DNA is all that survives: 57 bases in frame from base 1. Germline trimming: 3 bases from V, 8 bases from J; junction bases outside gene matches: 14. From the germline V gene, CDR1 is MDHEN and CDR2 is SYDVKM.

This specimen comes from a study of lymphopenia after photon versus proton radiotherapy (dated by TCRdb to between 2019 and 2020). Some background on the complete study: In patients with gastrointestinal tumors who developed high-grade lymphopenia, the study compared the immunological effects of photon radiation therapy with those of proton radiation therapy. The goal of the study was to describe how the two radiation modalities differ in their effects on the immune system. The cohort included over 15 patients with gastrointestinal tumors who developed lymphopenia after receiving either photon or proton therapy.

Points the paper makes about the study in general: The survival association was assessed only in patients who died, and better survival with proton therapy was presented by the authors as a possibility rather than a demonstrated result. Relative stability during treatment was observed in proton-treated patients, whereas loss of naive T cells and TCR diversity and gain of effector/memory populations were observed in photon-treated patients. Among patients across the cohort who died, overall survival time showed an inverse correlation with a larger post-nadir drop in TCR diversity. Once the lymphocyte count had reached its nadir, the repertoires of photon-treated patients showed oligoclonal expansion, particularly of CD8+ Temra cells, and this expansion drove the decline in diversity.

The sequencing used peripheral blood, collected from a patient treated with photon-based radiotherapy. The V gene is TRBV28 and the J gene is TRBJ2-2; 14 central nucleotides agree with TRBD2. The clonotype was recovered from a woman between 35 and 50 years old with cholangiocarcinoma. Here the CDR3 is given as CASSLDRVGLAGVRGELFF. The bases are TGTGCCAGCAGTTTGGACAGGGTGGGACTAGCGGGAGTGAGAGGGGAGCTGTTTTTT. Reference TRBV28 and TRBJ2-2 proteins supply the regions before and after the CDR3; the full variable domain is: DVKVTQSSRYLVKRTGEKVFLECVQDMDHENMFWYRQDPGLGLRLIYFSYDVKMKEKGDIPEGYSVSREKKERFSLILESASTNQTSMYLCASSLDRVGLAGVRGELFFGEGSRLTVL.